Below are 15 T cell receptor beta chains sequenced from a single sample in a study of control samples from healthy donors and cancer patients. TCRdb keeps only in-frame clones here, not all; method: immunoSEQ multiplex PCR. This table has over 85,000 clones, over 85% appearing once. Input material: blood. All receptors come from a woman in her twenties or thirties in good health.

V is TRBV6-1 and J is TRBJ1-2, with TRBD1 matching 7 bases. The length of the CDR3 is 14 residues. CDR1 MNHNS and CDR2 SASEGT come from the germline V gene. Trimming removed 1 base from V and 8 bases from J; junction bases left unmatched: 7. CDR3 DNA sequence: TGTGCCAGCAGTGAAGGGGACAGTTTATCCGGCTACACCTTC. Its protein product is CASSEGDSLSGYTF.

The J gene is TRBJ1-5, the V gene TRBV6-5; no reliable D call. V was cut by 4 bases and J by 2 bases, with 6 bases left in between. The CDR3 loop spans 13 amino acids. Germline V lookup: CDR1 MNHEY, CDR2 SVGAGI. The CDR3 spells CASSSLGNQPQHF. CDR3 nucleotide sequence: TGTGCCAGCAGTTCCCTCGGCAATCAGCCCCAGCATTTT.

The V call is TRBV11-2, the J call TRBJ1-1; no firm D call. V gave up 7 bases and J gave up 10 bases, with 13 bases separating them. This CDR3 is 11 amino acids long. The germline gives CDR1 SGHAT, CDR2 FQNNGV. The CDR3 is CASTYSGIAFF. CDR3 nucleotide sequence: TGTGCCAGCACTTACAGTGGGATAGCTTTCTTT.

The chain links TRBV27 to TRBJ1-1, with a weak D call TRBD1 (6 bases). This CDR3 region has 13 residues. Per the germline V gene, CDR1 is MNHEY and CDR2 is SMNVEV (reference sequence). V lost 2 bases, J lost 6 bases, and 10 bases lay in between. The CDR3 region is CASSLGSGAEAFF. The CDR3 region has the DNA TGTGCCAGCAGTTTAGGGTCAGGGGCTGAAGCTTTCTTT.

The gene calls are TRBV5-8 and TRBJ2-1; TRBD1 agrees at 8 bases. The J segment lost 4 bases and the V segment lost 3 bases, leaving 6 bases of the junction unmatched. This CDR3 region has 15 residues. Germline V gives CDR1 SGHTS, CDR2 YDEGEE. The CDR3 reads CASSSWTGRYNEQFF. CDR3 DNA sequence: TGTGCCAGCAGCTCCTGGACAGGGCGGTACAATGAGCAGTTCTTC.

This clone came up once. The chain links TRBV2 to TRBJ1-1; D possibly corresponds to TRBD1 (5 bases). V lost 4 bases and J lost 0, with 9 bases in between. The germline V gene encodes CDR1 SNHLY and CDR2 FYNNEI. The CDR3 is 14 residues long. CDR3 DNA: TGTGCCAGCAGTGTTTGGGGGGTGAACACTGAAGCTTTCTTT. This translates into CASSVWGVNTEAFF. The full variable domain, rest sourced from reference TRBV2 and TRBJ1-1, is EPEVTQTPSHQVTQMGQEVILRCVPISNHLYFYWYRQILGQKVEFLVSFYNNEISEKSEIFDDQFSVERPDGSNFTLKIRSTKLEDSAMYFCASSVWGVNTEAFFGQGTRLTVV.

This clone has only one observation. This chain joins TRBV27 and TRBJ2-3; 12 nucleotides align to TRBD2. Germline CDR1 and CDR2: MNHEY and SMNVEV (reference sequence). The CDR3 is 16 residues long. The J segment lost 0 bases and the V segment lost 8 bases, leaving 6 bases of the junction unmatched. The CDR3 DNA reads TGTGCCAGCCAGACTAGCGGGGGCGTTAGCACAGATACGCAGTATTTT. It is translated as CASQTSGGVSTDTQYF.

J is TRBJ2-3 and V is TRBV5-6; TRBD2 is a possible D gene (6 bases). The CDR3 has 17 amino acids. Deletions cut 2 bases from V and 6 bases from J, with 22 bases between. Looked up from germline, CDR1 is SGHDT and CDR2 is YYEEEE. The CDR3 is CASSFGVSGLPGDTQYF. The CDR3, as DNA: TGTGCCAGCAGCTTCGGAGTTAGCGGACTGCCTGGGGATACGCAGTATTTT.

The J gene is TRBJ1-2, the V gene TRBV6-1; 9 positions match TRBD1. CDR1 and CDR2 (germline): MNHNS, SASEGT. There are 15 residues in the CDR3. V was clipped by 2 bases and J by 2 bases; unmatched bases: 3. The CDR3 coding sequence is TGTGCCAGCAGTGAAAACACAGGGGGCAACTATGGCTACACCTTC. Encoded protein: CASSENTGGNYGYTF.

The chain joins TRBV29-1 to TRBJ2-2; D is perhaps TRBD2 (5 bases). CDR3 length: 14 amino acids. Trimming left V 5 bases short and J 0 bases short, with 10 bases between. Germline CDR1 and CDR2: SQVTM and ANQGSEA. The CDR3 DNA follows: TGCAGCGTTCCTGCGGGCCCGAACACCGGGGAGCTGTTTTTT. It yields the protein CSVPAGPNTGELFF.

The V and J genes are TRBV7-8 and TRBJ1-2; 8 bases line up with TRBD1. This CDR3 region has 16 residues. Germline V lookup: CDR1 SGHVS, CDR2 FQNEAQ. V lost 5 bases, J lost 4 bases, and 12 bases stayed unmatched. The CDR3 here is CASSPVPGQATYGYTF. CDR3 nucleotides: TGTGCCAGCAGCCCAGTCCCGGGACAGGCAACCTATGGCTACACCTTC. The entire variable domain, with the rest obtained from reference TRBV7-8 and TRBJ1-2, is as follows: GAGVSQSPRYKVAKRGQDVALRCDPISGHVSLFWYQQALGQGPEFLTYFQNEAQLDKSGLPSDRFFAERPEGSVSTLKIQRTQQEDSAVYLCASSPVPGQATYGYTFGSGTRLTVV.

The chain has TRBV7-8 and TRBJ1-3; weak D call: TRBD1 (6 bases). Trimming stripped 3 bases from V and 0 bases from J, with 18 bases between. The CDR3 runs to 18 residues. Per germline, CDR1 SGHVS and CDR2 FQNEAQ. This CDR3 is CASSFQRVGATSGNTIYF. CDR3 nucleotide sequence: TGTGCCAGCAGCTTTCAACGGGTGGGGGCGACCTCTGGAAACACCATATATTTT.

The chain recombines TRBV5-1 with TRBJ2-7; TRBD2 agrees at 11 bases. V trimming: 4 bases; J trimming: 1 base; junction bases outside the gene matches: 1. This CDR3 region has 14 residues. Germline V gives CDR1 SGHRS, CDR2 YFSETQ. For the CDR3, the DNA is TGCGCCAGCAGCCGGACTAGCGGGTCCTACGAGCAGTACTTC. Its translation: CASSRTSGSYEQYF.

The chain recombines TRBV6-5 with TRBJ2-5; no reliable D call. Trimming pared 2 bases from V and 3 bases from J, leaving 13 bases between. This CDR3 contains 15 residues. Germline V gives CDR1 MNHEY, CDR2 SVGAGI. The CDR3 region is CASSYGRSLEETQYF. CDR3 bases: TGTGCCAGCAGTTACGGCAGGTCTCTCGAAGAGACCCAGTACTTC.

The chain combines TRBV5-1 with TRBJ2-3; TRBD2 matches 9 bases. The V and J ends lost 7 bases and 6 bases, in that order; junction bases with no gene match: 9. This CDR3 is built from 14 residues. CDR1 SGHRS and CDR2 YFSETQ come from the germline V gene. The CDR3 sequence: CASSYSGSSDTQYF. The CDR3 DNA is TGCGCCAGCTCATATAGCGGGAGCAGCGATACGCAGTATTTT.